These 20 T cell receptor beta chains came from one sample sequenced in a study of beta chain features in type 1 diabetes. Every bit of the isolated RNA underwent reverse transcription, so sequencing read expressed TCRB transcripts. Clones were read by immunoSEQ multiplex PCR, and TCRdb kept only the in-frame ones, dropping some. The sample holds 680,000 or so clones, around 15% seen once. Sequences were obtained from naive CD4+ T cells from blood. Receptors were obtained from a man in his late teens or twenties in good health.

The V and J genes are TRBV6-5 and TRBJ1-1; no clear D. The CDR3 consists of 15 residues. V shed 6 bases and J shed 2 bases, with 16 bases lying between them. CDR1 is MNHEY, CDR2 SVGAGI, per germline. The CDR3 spells CASSRYRTGNTEAFF. The CDR3 DNA follows: TGTGCCAGCAGCCGCTACCGGACGGGCAACACTGAAGCTTTCTTT.

This clone occurred a few times. This chain links TRBV15 with TRBJ1-2, with a tentative D call TRBD1 (6 bases). Germline CDR1 is LNHNV and CDR2 is YYDKDF (reference sequence). Trimming removed 3 bases at V and 5 bases at J, with 16 bases between. CDR3 length: 15 residues. The CDR3 region has the DNA TGTGCCACCAGCAGTTTCGGGAGGACAGAGTATGGCTACACCTTC. Residues: CATSSFGRTEYGYTF.

This clone was picked up a small number of times. The CDR3 region is CASSLGQVNTEAFF. The CDR3 DNA follows: TGTGCCAGCAGCTTAGGGCAGGTTAACACTGAAGCTTTCTTT. The chain links TRBV11-3 to TRBJ1-1, with unresolved D. The CDR3 sequence is 14 residues long. Germline V CDR1 and CDR2: SGHNT, YENEEA. Trimming took off 1 base at V and 2 bases at J, with 8 bases between the two ends.

The V and J genes are TRBV7-2 and TRBJ2-5; unclear D gene. The CDR3 runs 15 residues. V gave up 1 base and J gave up 9 bases, with 18 bases separating them. Germline CDR1 SGHTA, CDR2 FQGNSA. CDR3 coding DNA: TGTGCCAGCAGCTTAGATGGGCTACGAAGGGTGTCCCAGTACTTC. Translated, it gives CASSLDGLRRVSQYF.

CDR3 in DNA: TGTGCCAGCAGCCAACGGACTAGCGGGAAGGGGTCACGGGAGCTGTTTTTT. Its protein is CASSQRTSGKGSRELFF. This chain joins TRBV14 and TRBJ2-2, with 12 bases matching TRBD2. The CDR3 spans 17 residues. Germline assignment: CDR1 SGHDN and CDR2 FVKESK. The J segment lost 9 bases and the V segment lost 2 bases, leaving 10 bases of the junction unmatched.

The chain recombines TRBV29-1 with TRBJ1-5; D uncertain. V was trimmed by 4 bases and J by 4 bases, leaving 14 bases between them. CDR1 and CDR2 (germline): SQVTM, ANQGSEA. The CDR3 runs 14 residues. CDR3 in DNA: TGCAGCGTTGCTGAGGGTCGACGGAATCAGCCCCAGCATTTT. It yields the protein CSVAEGRRNQPQHF.

This chain uses TRBV12-5 with TRBJ2-3; 11 nucleotides align to TRBD1. CDR1 and CDR2 (germline): LGHNT, FRNRAP. The CDR3 runs 15 residues. J gave up 3 bases and V 5 bases, and 4 bases lay outside the gene matches. The CDR3 sequence is CASGPGTGGTDTQYF. The CDR3 region has the DNA TGTGCTAGTGGTCCCGGGACAGGGGGTACAGATACGCAGTATTTT.

The chain couples TRBV18 to TRBJ1-6; 9 nucleotides align to TRBD1. The germline CDR1 and CDR2 sequences are KGHSH and LQKENI. The CDR3 covers 15 residues. J lost 8 bases, V lost 3 bases, and 5 bases had no gene match. The CDR3 is CASSPATGGYSPLHF. The CDR3 DNA sequence: TGTGCCAGCTCACCTGCGACAGGGGGTTATTCACCCCTCCACTTT.

Only a few counts were recorded for this clone. The chain carries TRBV7-3 and TRBJ2-5; no clear D gene. In germline, CDR1 is SGHTA, CDR2 FQGTGA. This CDR3 has 15 residues. Trimming took off 3 bases at V and 0 bases at J, with 11 bases between the two ends. The CDR3 region is CASSLGGWYQETQYF. CDR3 coding DNA: TGTGCCAGCAGCTTGGGCGGATGGTACCAAGAGACCCAGTACTTC. Based on the CDR3 plus reference TRBV7-3 and TRBJ2-5, the full variable domain is GAGVSQTPSNKVTEKGKYVELRCDPISGHTALYWYRQSLGQGPEFLIYFQGTGAADDSGLPNDRFFAVRPEGSVSTLKIQRTERGDSAVYLCASSLGGWYQETQYFGPGTRLLVL.

This clone has a handful of counts. The chain couples TRBV6-5 to TRBJ1-1, with 9 positions matching TRBD1. CDR3 length equals 14 residues. The ends lost 10 bases at V and 1 base at J; junction bases unmatched: 7. Germline loops: CDR1 MNHEY, CDR2 SVGAGI. The CDR3 spells CAIRSGQGNTEAFF. In DNA, the CDR3 is TGTGCCATCAGGTCGGGACAGGGGAACACTGAAGCTTTCTTT.

The CDR3: CSGRSSGNTIYF. The CDR3 coding sequence is TGCAGCGGGCGGAGTTCTGGAAACACCATATATTTT. The V gene is TRBV29-1, the J gene TRBJ1-3; D call uncertain. Trimming cost V 7 bases and J 1 base, with 8 bases left between them. CDR1 is SQVTM, CDR2 ANQGSEA, per germline. The CDR3 runs 12 residues.

The rearrangement joins TRBV7-3 to TRBJ1-1; perhaps TRBD1 as D (6 bases). The CDR3 is made up of 15 amino acids. Trimming shortened V by 5 bases and J by 1 base, and 14 bases separated the two germline ends. Germline V gene lookup returns CDR1 SGHTA and CDR2 FQGTGA. CDR3 DNA sequence: TGTGCCAGCAGCCCCGGCGGACAGAGGAACACTGAAGCTTTCTTT. Translating gives CASSPGGQRNTEAFF.

The chain couples TRBV5-1 to TRBJ2-7; D ambiguous. Germline loops: CDR1 SGHRS, CDR2 YFSETQ. V was trimmed by 1 base and J by 7 bases, leaving 9 bases between them. The CDR3 has 12 amino acids. CDR3 residues: CASSLTAREQYF. DNA of the CDR3: TGCGCCAGCAGCTTGACTGCGAGGGAGCAGTACTTC.

In its sample, this clone was seen a few times. The chain uses TRBV10-3 and TRBJ2-7; TRBD2 is a possible D gene (6 bases). The germline V gene has CDR1 ENHRY and CDR2 SYGVKD. Trimming took off 5 bases at V and 3 bases at J, with 8 bases between the two ends. CDR3 size: 12 residues. CDR3 DNA sequence: TGTGCCATCAGTCGGACTAACTACGAGCAGTACTTC. This translates into CAISRTNYEQYF.

This chain links TRBV18 with TRBJ1-2, with 8 nucleotides matching TRBD1. This CDR3 is built from 16 residues. Trimming cost V 2 bases and J 5 bases; bases outside gene matches: 10. CDR1 and CDR2 from the germline V gene are KGHSH and LQKENI. This CDR3 reads CASSPRQGMLSYGYTF. In DNA form, the CDR3 reads TGTGCCAGCTCACCAAGACAGGGGATGTTGAGTTATGGCTACACCTTC.

This clone was seen only a few times. The chain links TRBV6-1 to TRBJ2-1; perhaps TRBD2 as D (6 bases). The CDR3 contains 15 residues. V lost 10 bases and J lost 0, with 16 bases in between. CDR1 is MNHNS and CDR2 is SASEGT in the germline V gene. This chain's CDR3 is CATSLSRGSYNEQFF. For the CDR3, the DNA is TGTGCCACCTCTCTCTCGCGGGGCTCCTACAATGAGCAGTTCTTC.

The chain employs TRBV18 and TRBJ1-2; D is possibly TRBD1 (6 bases). With 0 bases removed from V and 2 bases from J, the gap between germline ends came to 10 bases. This CDR3 contains 15 residues. Germline V CDR1 and CDR2: KGHSH, LQKENI. The CDR3 reads CASSPPHQGNYGYTF. CDR3 sequence (DNA): TGTGCCAGCTCACCACCGCACCAGGGGAACTATGGCTACACCTTC.

This clone has a handful of counts. The chain recombines TRBV4-3 with TRBJ2-6, with 8 bases matching TRBD1. CDR1 is LGHNA, CDR2 YSLEER, per germline. With 1 base clipped from V and 4 bases from J, the junction kept 15 bases outside the gene matches. The CDR3 is 20 amino acids. DNA of the CDR3: TGCGCCAGCAGCCAAGTGTACTATGGACAGGGTGCGCGAGGGGCCAACGTCCTGACTTTC. The encoded protein is CASSQVYYGQGARGANVLTF.

The V call is TRBV5-1, the J call TRBJ2-3; D remains ambiguous. The V gene lost 4 bases and the J gene lost 4 bases, with 10 bases spanning the gap. CDR1 is SGHRS, CDR2 YFSETQ, per germline. This CDR3 is built from 13 residues. Here the CDR3 reads CASSRDSPDTQYF. The CDR3 nucleotides are TGCGCCAGCAGCCGAGATTCCCCAGATACGCAGTATTTT.

This clone was seen a handful of times. The chain uses TRBV5-4 and TRBJ2-1, with D perhaps being TRBD1 or TRBD2 (6 bases each). The CDR3 covers 16 residues. Trimming removed 6 bases at V and 3 bases at J, with 19 bases between. Looked up from germline, CDR1 is SGHNT and CDR2 is YYREEE (reference sequence). The CDR3 is CASTAGGTRGYNEQFF. The CDR3 DNA sequence: TGTGCCAGCACTGCTGGGGGGACCAGGGGCTACAATGAGCAGTTCTTC.